This T cell receptor (beta chain) was identified during a study of cytomegalovirus exposure and HLA in healthy donors (dated by TCRdb to 2016 to 2017). The study in broad terms: An earlier analysis of some 550 of the donors reported about 250 Gb of sequence data and 120 million or so unique TCR beta sequences from some 180 million T cells. On average, about 200,000 unique TCR beta nucleotide sequences were sequenced per donor among roughly 430 genotyped donors of the cohort, with 15% to 20% of those sequences being non-productive. In addition to the first cohort of roughly 700 subjects, a separate validation cohort of 100 to 150 different subjects was used. Rather than drawing on any new phenotypic data, the later analysis identified candidate immune exposures from TCR beta sequences and the way those sequences occurred across donors. In a later genetic analysis, genome-wide SNP genotypes for about three fifths of the roughly 670 donors were used, and that subset was treated as a discovery cohort. An early release covering 500 to 750 HLA-typed donors comprised about 300 gigabases of sequencing data and 65 million to 100 million unique TCR sequences. Every discovery cohort repertoire had been produced on one sequencing platform. Typing coverage varied by locus: about 620-640 donors for A, B, C, DRB1 and DQB1; roughly 560 for DQA1; nearly 610 for DPA1; roughly 450 for DPB1. To predict cytomegalovirus infection status, the study combined high-throughput TCR immunosequencing, statistical association of individual TCRs with disease status, and machine learning. In an earlier analysis of roughly 580 of the donors, high-throughput TCR beta sequencing was used to judge whether each TCR beta V gene segment behaved as functional or pseudogenic. Class I and class II HLA loci were covered by the typing at four-digit resolution. The study aimed to test whether cataloging public T cell receptors could reveal signatures of past pathogen exposure. The study used immunosequencing to profile the T cell repertoires of approximately 640 subjects and linked those repertoires to cytomegalovirus serostatus. Alongside the repertoire data, information on donor age, sex, ethnicity and CMV serostatus was compiled. Of the roughly 400 genotyped donors, more than 75% were placed in the genetic ancestry cluster associated with self-reported Caucasian donors. Several DR-DQ haplotypes were treated as single units for association and clustering because of strong linkage in the cohort. In a later analysis, previously published TCR beta repertoires from about 670 donors were re-analyzed and high-resolution HLA genotyping was added so that TCR occurrence patterns could be studied.

The cohort consisted of 600 to 700 healthy bone marrow donors. At the time of sampling, all cohort members were nominally healthy, though unrecorded immune exposures were likely present. Of the 710 or so cohort members, about 270 had a positive CMV serostatus and 352 had a negative one, while no CMV serostatus was recorded for the donor. Every donor gave a peripheral blood sample, and the peripheral blood mononuclear cells from that sample were used for TCR beta sequencing. Genomic DNA extraction from the blood cell samples was performed with the Qiagen DNeasy Blood Extraction Kit. CDR1 is given as MDHEN and CDR2 as SYDVKM, both from the germline V gene. The CDR3 sequence holds 15 residues, the cysteine and phenylalanine included. CDR3 DNA is the only sequence kept; it has 45 bases, read in frame from the first base. The V and J ends are trimmed by 3 bases and 6 bases, leaving 15 bases between them.

Paper-wide results and their limitations: CMV serostatus was the only immune exposure information available for the cohort. A few of the identified cytomegalovirus-associated TCR beta chains were confirmed in vitro to be specific for cytomegalovirus antigens. In a later genetic analysis, fewer N-insertions in productive TCRs were reported among donors in an Asian-associated ancestry cluster than the approximately 670-donor mean. Roughly uniform sequencing depth across donors was assumed in presence/absence analyses, although this assumption may not hold. Because HLA typing was missing for some donors at each locus, association tests included only the typed subset. Several of the top co-occurrence clusters appeared to be linked to parvovirus B19, influenza, CMV and Epstein-Barr virus, according to a later analysis. In both the original and validation cohorts, the classifier was reported to diagnose cytomegalovirus status with high specificity and sensitivity. In a later genetic analysis, a missense DCLRE1C variant was associated with V-gene and J-gene trimming of TCR beta chains, and the association was replicated in an independent cohort. It was suggested by the authors that the approach could potentially be generalized to other disease states and immunological phenotypes. A total of 150 or so TCR beta chains were listed by the study as associated with cytomegalovirus. Strong co-occurrence of HLA alleles, especially DR and DQ, made assigning TCR associations to individual alleles difficult. Most CMV-associated TCR beta chains appeared to be HLA-restricted in a later analysis, and the HLA associations seemed to be driven largely by CMV exposure. In an earlier analysis of some 500 of the donors, most TCR beta V segments were observed in productive rearrangements about 90% or about 30% of the time, broadly matching IMGT annotations. The sequencing pipeline was judged likely to have produced a cluster of highly shared sequence variants as a technical artifact. A further reported finding was that TCR beta sequences accurately predicted the HLA-A and HLA-B alleles for most subjects in the first cohort. A later analysis found that TCR association rates varied across HLA loci, with DRB1 alleles showing the most associated TCRs and HLA-C alleles the fewest. Linkage disequilibrium might explain the correlated functional status among segregating V segments, but an unknown experimental factor could not be excluded. Across donors, most TCR sequences were observed very rarely, whereas some public TCRs were present in many individuals. Some IMGT-functional V segments, including TRBV6-2 and TRBV6-3, could not be told apart with the 87-base-pair reads, so those segments were excluded. The earlier analysis of approximately 590 of the donors excluded about 16 rarely observed V segments, including chromosome 9 orphons, because counts were too low. Compared with equally common non-associated chains, HLA-associated TCR beta chains in a later analysis were more clonally expanded and had lower generation probabilities. Specific HLA alleles were associated with 15,000 to 20,000 TCR beta sequences at a false discovery rate of 0.05 in a later analysis. In this cohort, only TCR beta chains were sequenced, and detectable features were limited by the absence of alpha or paired-chain data.

Preparation of the library involved the immunoSEQ multiplex PCR assay. A mixture of 60 forward primers for TCR Vbeta segments and 13 reverse primers for TCR Jbeta segments was used in the multiplex PCR. The CDR3 region of rearranged TCR beta genes was amplified from genomic DNA by a multiplex PCR assay. Amplified TCR beta libraries were sequenced as 87-base-pair reads on the Illumina HiSeq System. In the source study's methods: A later analysis tallied 80 million to 95 million unique TCR beta chains across the 650 to 750 repertoires, and roughly 11 million of those chains were shared by two or more donors. A nearest-neighbor algorithm error-corrected the raw reads and collapsed the reads into unique sequences, merging closely related sequences to remove PCR and sequencing errors. V, D and J gene segments were assigned by aligning CDR3 sequences to IMGT reference sequences. Each retained sequence needed at least a six-nucleotide match to both a V gene segment and a J gene segment. A rearrangement was called productive if the CDR3 had no stop codons and remained in frame with V and J, and every other rearrangement was called non-productive. CDR3 was defined according to IMGT convention as the region running from the second conserved V-encoded cysteine to the conserved J-encoded phenylalanine. Sequences without an unambiguous match to a single V gene segment were excluded from the earlier analysis of a few hundred of the donors. In an earlier analysis of some 590 of the donors, a V segment was called functional when productive rearrangements were above 56.7%, and segregating when the standard deviation between donors exceeded 5%. To diagnose cytomegalovirus status from the catalog of TCR beta chain sequences, a statistical classification framework was built. A later analysis assigned V and J genes by comparing TCR nucleotide sequences with IMGT/GENE-DB human TR gene sequences. In a later analysis, CDR3 sequences and most-parsimonious VDJ recombination scenarios were assigned using the TCRdist pipeline. A later analysis defined each TCR beta chain by its CDR3 amino acid sequence plus V-gene family, and excluded reads lacking a unique V-gene family. A later analysis removed 550 to 700 highly shared, low-generation-probability nucleotide sequences to deal with suspected cross-contamination and a sequencing artifact. In a later analysis, a clonal expansion index was calculated for each public chain from normalized within-repertoire ranks of inferred template counts. In a later analysis, generation probabilities were computed with a VDJ recombination model fitted to out-of-frame rearrangements, and the resulting probabilities were checked against IGoR. Hypergeometric tests were used in a later analysis to score TCR-TCR, TCR-HLA and TCR-CMV co-occurrence, with a repertoire-size bias correction applied to the TCR pairs. In a later analysis, false discovery rates were estimated by permuting HLA or CMV assignments 20 times. In a later analysis, co-occurring TCRs were grouped using DBSCAN, with TCRdist sequence similarity added in when clustering inside HLA-allele-positive subsets. Repertoires with fewer than 30,000 or more than 120,000 public chains, plus five repertoires with anomalous nucleotide sharing, were excluded from co-occurrence clustering. TCRdb re-hosts the immuneACCESS table, in-frame sequences only. Its copies lack some clones; in the studies checked, an unresolved V gene accounts for under half of them, and the cause for the rest is not known. V and J calls plus clone size are reproduced from that table; the DNA served to infer D and trimming. The sample table shows about 150,000 clones, and roughly 77% are seen once. Around 3.2% of the sample goes to the ten largest clones.

Comment on this clone: Its antigen is unknown. Per-base quality was not reported, and no clone a single base away is much larger than it.

The sequencing sample was made of PBMCs. This receptor was taken from a human donor in good health. The chain links TRBV28 with TRBJ2-1; a weak D assignment points to TRBD2 (6 bases agree). The nucleotide sequence reads as follows: TGTGCCAGCAGTTTTGGACTAACTATGGGCAATGAGCAGTTCTTC. Its coded protein is CASSFGLTMGNEQFF.